The rows below give T cell receptor beta chains drawn from one sample of a study of blood T cell repertoires in COVID-19. The method was immunoSEQ multiplex PCR; TCRdb's version includes in-frame clones alone and lacks a portion of them. Here the sample spans tens of thousands of clones, roughly 84% being singletons. The sample consisted of peripheral blood. The source of these receptors is a man in his 60s with COVID-19, enrolled during active disease. CDR3s include the opening cysteine and the closing phenylalanine or tryptophan. The D gene is left open where the match is weak. Size is omitted from some rows. Given values are once, few, many or a class for expanded clones.

TRBV7-2,TRBJ2-7,-,-,TGTGCCAGCAGCTTTATTAGGGGGGAGGGCGAGCAGTACTTC,CASSFIRGEGEQYF
TRBV20-1,TRBJ1-5,-,-,TGCAGTGCTAGTTCTGGTGGGGGGGGTCAGCCCCAGCATTTT,CSASSGGGGQPQHF
TRBV2,TRBJ1-5,-,TRBD1,TGTGCCAGCAGTGCGGGACAGGCCCTATCGCCCCAGCATTTT,CASSAGQALSPQHF
TRBV9,TRBJ2-7,-,TRBD2,TGTGCCAGCAGCCCAGGACTAGCGGTGTACGAGCAGTACTTC,CASSPGLAVYEQYF
TRBV19,TRBJ1-6,once,-,TGTGCCAGTAGTATAGTATCCGGGACAAGACCCCTCCACTTT,CASSIVSGTRPLHF
TRBV9,TRBJ2-3,few,TRBD1,TGTGCCAGCAGCCAATCAGCGAGGACAGGGGACGTGTATACGCAGTATTTT,CASSQSARTGDVYTQYF
TRBV18,TRBJ2-3,-,-,TGTGCCAGCTCACCGGGCCAGCCGCAAGATACGCAGTATTTT,CASSPGQPQDTQYF
TRBV12-2,TRBJ2-7,few,-,TGTGCAAGTCGCTCGACCGGGACAGATCTTGTCGAGCAGTACTTC,CASRSTGTDLVEQYF
TRBV15,TRBJ2-1,-,TRBD2,TGTGCCACCAGCAGAGATCCTTTGGGGACTAGCGGGAGAAATGAGCAGTTCTTC,CATSRDPLGTSGRNEQFF
TRBV7-6,TRBJ1-3,-,TRBD1,TGTGCCAGCAGCTTCTCTACCGGGACAGGCACCGGAAACACCATATATTTT,CASSFSTGTGTGNTIYF
TRBV6-5,TRBJ1-5,-,-,TGTGCCAGCGCAGGGGCGGGGGTTCCCAATCAGCCCCAGCATTTT,CASAGAGVPNQPQHF
TRBV6-1,TRBJ2-7,once,TRBD1,TGTGCCAGCAGTGAACCGGGGGACAGGACCTACGAGCAGTACTTC,CASSEPGDRTYEQYF
TRBV28,TRBJ1-2,-,-,TGTGCCAGCAGTTCCGCAGGGAACGGCTACTATGGCTACACCTTC,CASSSAGNGYYGYTF
TRBV4-2,TRBJ2-5,-,TRBD1,TGTGCCAGCAGCCAAGGGGACAGTACCCAAGAGACCCAGTACTTC,CASSQGDSTQETQYF
TRBV27,TRBJ2-2,-,-,TGTGCCAGCAGTTTATACGGGACTCAGAACACCGGGGAGCTGTTTTTT,CASSLYGTQNTGELFF
TRBV3-1/TRBV3-2,TRBJ2-1,-,-,TGTGCCAGCACAACAGACAGGAGCCTACTGGGTGAGCAGTTCTTC,CASTTDRSLLGEQFF
TRBV28,TRBJ1-1,-,TRBD1,TGTGCCAGCAGTACCTCCGGGACAGGACAAAACACTGAAGCTTTCTTT,CASSTSGTGQNTEAFF
TRBV5-6,TRBJ1-6,-,-,TGTGCCAGCAGCCGGATACAGGGCTGGTCACCCCTCCACTTT,CASSRIQGWSPLHF
TRBV24-1,TRBJ2-1,-,TRBD2,TGTGCCACCAGTGGGACTAGCGGGAGTTACAATGAGCAGTTCTTC,CATSGTSGSYNEQFF
TRBV12-3/TRBV12-4,TRBJ1-1,-,-,TGTGCCAGCAGTTTTCTAGAGAACACTGAAGCTTTCTTT,CASSFLENTEAFF
TRBV5-1,TRBJ2-7,few,TRBD2,TGCGCCAGCAGCCCCCCGGGACTAGCGGGTAGCTCCTACGAGCAGTACTTC,CASSPPGLAGSSYEQYF
TRBV7-9,TRBJ2-1,-,-,TGTGCCAGCAGCTTAGTGGCGGGAAGGTGGGCTGAGCAGTTCTTC,CASSLVAGRWAEQFF
TRBV24-1,TRBJ1-2,-,TRBD1,TGTGCCACCAGTGATTGGACAGACAGGGGTGGCTACACCTTC,CATSDWTDRGGYTF
TRBV11-2,TRBJ2-1,medium-sized,-,TGTGCCAGCAGCTATCTAGTGGGGAGTGAGCAGTTCTTC,CASSYLVGSEQFF
TRBV19,TRBJ1-2,-,-,TGTGCCAGTAGTATAGATCCAGGAGGAGGCTACACCTTC,CASSIDPGGGYTF
TRBV28,TRBJ1-2,-,TRBD1,TGTGCCAGCAGTAAATCCGGGACAGGGGGCATCGGCTACACCTTC,CASSKSGTGGIGYTF
TRBV29-1,TRBJ1-2,-,TRBD1,TGCAGCGTGAAGGGACAGGCCGCCCTCGGCTACACCTTC,CSVKGQAALGYTF
TRBV19,TRBJ1-2,once,-,TGTGCCAGTAGTACCCTAACAGGGTTGGACTATGGCTACACCTTC,CASSTLTGLDYGYTF
TRBV3-1/TRBV3-2,TRBJ2-1,-,-,TGTGCCAGCAGCTCCGTGGGGCTCAACAATGAGCAGTTCTTC,CASSSVGLNNEQFF
TRBV6-5,TRBJ1-2,-,-,TGTGCCAGCAGGCCTTCCGGGAACGTTTATGGCTACACCTTC,CASRPSGNVYGYTF
TRBV7-9,TRBJ2-1,few,-,TGTGCCAGCAAGACCAGCGGGTCTAGCTCCTACAATGAGCAGTTCTTC,CASKTSGSSSYNEQFF
TRBV6-1,TRBJ1-2,-,TRBD1,TGTGCCAGCAGTCCAGGGGGCCGAGGAGGCTACACCTTC,CASSPGGRGGYTF
TRBV12-3/TRBV12-4,TRBJ2-7,-,-,TGTGCCAGCAGAAAAACAGGGTCCTACGAGCAGTACTTC,CASRKTGSYEQYF
TRBV2,TRBJ2-2,-,-,TGTGCCACCAAGGACACCCCCGGCGGGGAGCTGTTTTTT,CATKDTPGGELFF
TRBV7-9,TRBJ2-5,-,-,TGTGCCAGCAGCGAAACAGGGTGGGGACAAGAGACCCAGTACTTC,CASSETGWGQETQYF
TRBV12-5,TRBJ1-1,few,-,TGTGCTAGTGGTTCTGGCATCTTGATGAACACTGAAGCTTTCTTT,CASGSGILMNTEAFF
TRBV7-3,TRBJ2-1,-,-,TGTGCCAGCAGCTTTTACGGGAATTACAATGAGCAGTTCTTC,CASSFYGNYNEQFF
TRBV5-6,TRBJ1-2,-,TRBD1,TGTGCCAGCAGCGCCCGACAGGGAGGCGGAGGCTACACCTTC,CASSARQGGGGYTF
TRBV6-1,TRBJ1-2,-,TRBD1,TGTGCCAGCAGTGAAACGACAGGGGGCCCTGGCTATGGCTACACCTTC,CASSETTGGPGYGYTF
TRBV6-6,TRBJ2-2,-,TRBD2,TGTGCCAGCAGCCGCGAGGGAGGGTCCGGGGAGCTGTTTTTT,CASSREGGSGELFF
TRBV7-9,TRBJ2-1,once,TRBD1,TGTGCCAGCAGCGAACAGGGACAGGGGGGCAATGAGCAGTTCTTC,CASSEQGQGGNEQFF
TRBV10-2,TRBJ2-2,-,-,TGCGCCAGCAGTGCCCCTGGGTCAGGGAAGAACACCGGGGAGCTGTTTTTT,CASSAPGSGKNTGELFF
TRBV6-5,TRBJ1-3,-,-,TGTGCCAGCAGTCAATACCAGGGTACTGGAAACACCATATATTTT,CASSQYQGTGNTIYF
TRBV2,TRBJ2-1,-,TRBD2,TGTGCCAGCAGTGAATATGAGCTAGCGGGAGGCGCCAATGAGCAGTTCTTC,CASSEYELAGGANEQFF
TRBV6-5,TRBJ2-7,-,TRBD2,TGTGCCAGCAGTTACTCGAGACTAGCGGGGTTCTACGAGCAGTACTTC,CASSYSRLAGFYEQYF
TRBV18,TRBJ2-1,-,TRBD2,TGTGCCAGCTCATCCCGGACTAGCGCCGATGAGCAGTTCTTC,CASSSRTSADEQFF
TRBV6-4,TRBJ1-1,few,-,TGTGCCAGCAGTGACTCAGCCTCCTCCACGGCTCCCAGGTCTCTCTTT,CASSDSASSTAPRSLF
TRBV7-3,TRBJ2-7,-,-,TGTGCCAGCAGCTCTCGCAGGGGCGACGAGCAGTACTTC,CASSSRRGDEQYF
TRBV2,TRBJ1-2,once,TRBD1,TGTGCCAGCCTGGACAGGGGGCTTGGCTACACCTTC,CASLDRGLGYTF
TRBV5-6,TRBJ2-3,-,-,TGTGCCAGCAGCTTGGACGCGGGAAGCACCCACACAGATACGCAGTATTTT,CASSLDAGSTHTDTQYF
TRBV2,TRBJ2-5,once,TRBD2,TGTGCCAGCAGTGAAGGGACTAGCGTGGAGACCCAGTACTTC,CASSEGTSVETQYF
TRBV11-2,TRBJ1-4,-,TRBD1,TGTGCCAGCAGCCCCGGGACAGCCCCTCAGGAAAAACTGTTTTTT,CASSPGTAPQEKLFF